The rows below give T cell receptor beta chains drawn from one sample of a study of shared clonotypes between healthy human individuals. Sequenced by immunoSEQ multiplex PCR; TCRdb stores in-frame clones only, minus some. The repertoire includes roughly 330,000 clones, around 74% of them detected once, and under 13% sits in the top ten. The sequenced material came from memory CD4+ T cells sorted from blood. Every receptor here comes from a man aged 25 to 40 in good health. The CDR3 runs from the conserved cysteine through the conserved F or W. A D gene is named only where the DNA matches it firmly. Clone size appears in some rows only: once, few, many, or a class for an expanded clone.

TRBV5-8	TRBJ2-3	-	TRBD2	CASSLELAGITDTQYF	TGTGCCAGCAGCTTGGAACTAGCGGGGATCACAGATACGCAGTATTTT
TRBV4-3	TRBJ2-3	few	-	CASSHNRSPADTQYF	TGCGCCAGCAGCCACAACAGGTCTCCCGCGGATACGCAGTATTTT
TRBV9	TRBJ2-7	-	TRBD1	CASSVDPGQGLEQYF	TGTGCCAGCAGCGTAGACCCGGGACAGGGTCTCGAGCAGTACTTC
TRBV10-3	TRBJ1-2	many	-	CAISVDFLGDGYTF	TGTGCCATCAGCGTGGACTTTTTGGGCGATGGCTACACCTTC
TRBV2	TRBJ2-5	-	-	CASSPLQETQYF	TGTGCCAGCAGTCCTTTGCAAGAGACCCAGTACTTC
TRBV9	TRBJ1-2	-	-	CASSVVEGWGYTF	TGTGCCAGCAGCGTAGTGGAGGGCTGGGGCTACACCTTC
TRBV7-9	TRBJ2-5	-	-	CASSLGQGQETQYF	TGTGCCAGCAGCTTAGGTCAGGGCCAAGAGACCCAGTACTTC
TRBV7-2	TRBJ1-5	-	-	CASSPLGGRGNQPQHF	TGTGCCAGCAGCCCCCTCGGCGGGAGGGGCAATCAGCCCCAGCATTTT
TRBV21-1	TRBJ2-7	-	-	CASNEGADYEQYF	TGTGCCAGTAACGAGGGAGCGGATTACGAGCAGTACTTC
TRBV11-2	TRBJ2-7	-	-	CASSFLNYEQYF	TGTGCCAGCAGCTTCCTCAACTACGAGCAGTACTTC
TRBV7-9	TRBJ2-1	-	-	CASSLTDYNEQFF	TGTGCCAGCAGCTTAACGGATTACAATGAGCAGTTCTTC
TRBV7-2	TRBJ2-1	-	-	CASSLRSGFGEQFF	TGTGCCAGCAGCTTAAGGTCAGGGTTCGGGGAGCAGTTCTTC
TRBV7-9	TRBJ2-5	-	TRBD2	CASSESGRRETQYF	TGTGCCAGCAGTGAAAGCGGGAGGCGGGAGACCCAGTACTTC
TRBV28	TRBJ2-5	-	TRBD1	CASSSPGQGAETQYF	TGTGCCAGCAGCTCTCCGGGACAGGGGGCGGAGACCCAGTACTTC
TRBV29-1	TRBJ1-2	-	TRBD1	CSVEGTGIYGYTF	TGCAGCGTTGAGGGGACAGGGATCTATGGCTACACCTTC
TRBV7-8	TRBJ1-2	-	TRBD1	CASSPRQGAGYGYTF	TGTGCCAGCAGCCCCCGACAGGGGGCGGGCTATGGCTACACCTTC
TRBV14	TRBJ2-1	-	-	CASRRTLGHNEQFF	TGTGCCAGCAGGCGGACCTTGGGTCACAATGAGCAGTTCTTC
TRBV7-9	TRBJ2-5	-	TRBD2	CASSLGEGRSRETQYF	TGTGCCAGCAGCTTGGGGGAGGGCCGGTCCCGGGAGACCCAGTACTTC
TRBV10-1	TRBJ2-5	-	TRBD2	CASSDRPLGLAQETQYF	TGCGCCAGCAGTGACCGACCCTTAGGACTAGCGCAAGAGACCCAGTACTTC
TRBV5-1	TRBJ1-2	-	TRBD1	CASSLGDRGGDNGYTF	TGCGCCAGCAGCTTGGGAGACAGGGGAGGGGACAATGGCTACACCTTC
TRBV11-2	TRBJ2-1	-	-	CASSLDQVNEQFF	TGTGCCAGCAGCTTAGATCAGGTCAATGAGCAGTTCTTC
TRBV9	TRBJ2-3	-	-	CASSAEAGPLLYF	TGTGCCAGCAGCGCGGAGGCCGGCCCACTACTGTATTTT
TRBV30	TRBJ2-3	-	TRBD2	CAWSERMGTSGRGTQYF	TGTGCCTGGAGTGAAAGGATGGGGACTAGCGGAAGGGGTACGCAGTATTTT
TRBV7-8	TRBJ1-6	-	-	CASSGGQRNLTPLHF	TGTGCCAGCAGCGGCGGACAGAGAAATTTGACACCCCTCCACTTT
TRBV29-1	TRBJ1-4	few	TRBD1	CSVATRSGTGIERGEKLFF	TGCAGCGTTGCGACGCGATCCGGGACAGGGATAGAAAGAGGTGAAAAACTGTTTTTT
TRBV6-5	TRBJ2-7	few	TRBD2	CASMTSGRGSYEQYF	TGTGCCAGCATGACTAGCGGGAGAGGGTCCTACGAGCAGTACTTC
TRBV4-2	TRBJ2-1	-	-	CASSQASGRAYNEQFF	TGTGCCAGCAGCCAAGCCTCCGGGAGAGCCTACAATGAGCAGTTCTTC
TRBV18	TRBJ2-7	-	-	CASSPQRDTGHEQYF	TGTGCCAGCTCACCACAGCGGGACACGGGGCACGAGCAGTACTTC
TRBV5-4	TRBJ2-3	many	TRBD2	CASNPRGGRRVDTQYF	TGTGCCAGCAACCCCCGGGGCGGGAGGCGAGTAGATACGCAGTATTTT
TRBV4-3	TRBJ1-2	few	-	CASSQGLLGSYGYTF	TGCGCCAGCAGCCAGGGATTATTAGGGAGCTATGGCTACACCTTC
TRBV9	TRBJ1-1	-	TRBD1	CASSVEEGAINTEAFF	TGTGCCAGCAGCGTAGAAGAGGGGGCAATTAACACTGAAGCTTTCTTT
TRBV5-1	TRBJ1-4	-	-	CASSLLAGPNEKLFF	TGCGCCAGCAGCTTGTTGGCAGGTCCAAATGAAAAACTGTTTTTT
TRBV2	TRBJ1-2	-	-	CASSQKKGLWDGYTF	TGTGCCAGCAGTCAGAAGAAAGGATTGTGGGATGGCTACACCTTC
TRBV19	TRBJ2-1	-	TRBD2	CASSIKALAALQFF	TGTGCCAGTAGTATAAAAGCCCTAGCGGCCCTGCAGTTCTTC
TRBV4-2	TRBJ2-3	once	-	CASSQDEGLTDTQYF	TGTGCCAGCAGCCAAGATGAGGGACTCACAGATACGCAGTATTTT
TRBV5-1	TRBJ2-6	many	-	CASSLQGRGANVLTF	TGCGCCAGCAGCTTGCAGGGTCGTGGGGCCAACGTCCTGACTTTC
TRBV6-1	TRBJ1-1	-	TRBD1	CASSGRQGGSTEAFF	TGTGCCAGCAGTGGCAGACAGGGGGGGAGCACTGAAGCTTTCTTT
TRBV6-6	TRBJ2-3	-	-	CASSTTRGPLDTQYF	TGTGCCAGCAGTACCACCCGGGGCCCTCTTGATACGCAGTATTTT
TRBV19	TRBJ2-3	-	TRBD1	CASSKGQGTDTQYF	TGTGCCAGTAGTAAGGGACAGGGAACAGATACGCAGTATTTT
TRBV7-7	TRBJ2-1	-	TRBD2	CASSVGLAGGHEQFF	TGTGCTAGCAGCGTGGGACTAGCGGGAGGGCATGAGCAGTTCTTC
TRBV5-1	TRBJ1-4	few	-	CASSLWGIDEKLFF	TGCGCCAGCAGCTTATGGGGGATTGATGAAAAACTGTTTTTT
TRBV12-5	TRBJ1-1	few	TRBD1	CASGTGQMNTEAFF	TGTGCTAGTGGAACGGGACAGATGAACACTGAAGCTTTCTTT